This TCR beta chain derives from a study of control samples from healthy donors and cancer patients. TCRdb's copy holds only in-frame clones and misses some; the assay was immunoSEQ multiplex PCR. The table has around 86,000 clones, about 87% seen once. CDR3 size: 18 residues. Per the germline V gene, CDR1 is LNHDA and CDR2 is SQIVND (reference sequence). V lost 5 bases to trimming and J lost 0 bases, with 17 bases between them. Sequencing was carried out using PBMCs. The origin of this receptor is a woman in her sixties with head and neck cancer. The V and J genes are TRBV19 and TRBJ2-6; D is perhaps TRBD1 (7 bases). The CDR3 DNA reads as TGTGCCAGTAGTCCTCGGAGACAGGGAGGCTCTGGGGCCAACGTCCTGACTTTC. This translates into CASSPRRQGGSGANVLTF.